This T cell receptor beta chain came from a study of T cell responses to AZD1222 COVID-19 vaccine. The length of the CDR3 is 15 residues. From germline, CDR1 is SGHNT and CDR2 YYREEE (reference sequence). Deletions cut 4 bases from V and 8 bases from J, with 19 bases between. The assay was immunoSEQ multiplex PCR, and TCRdb's table has in-frame clones only and misses some. The table includes some 180,000 clones, 85% to 95% detected once. The source was peripheral blood, collected on day 0 of AZD1222 vaccination. The clonotype originates from an adult in good health. The chain has TRBV5-4 and TRBJ2-1; D tentatively reads TRBD1 or TRBD2 (6 bases each). CDR3 nucleotide sequence: TGTGCCAGCAGCCTGGGCGGCAGGGGACTGGATGAGCAGTTCTTC. Translated: CASSLGGRGLDEQFF. Filled out from reference TRBV5-4 and TRBJ2-1, the complete variable domain reads ETGVTQSPTHLIKTRGQQVTLRCSSQSGHNTVSWYQQALGQGPQFIFQYYREEENGRGNFPPRFSGLQFPNYSSELNVNALELDDSALYLCASSLGGRGLDEQFFGPGTRLTVL.